This entry features one T cell receptor beta chain sequence. This sample stems from a study of OX40 agonist ivuxolimab in advanced cancers. Turning to the study itself: Patients in dose escalation had liver, melanoma, kidney or head and neck cancers.

Looked up from germline, CDR1 is SNHLY and CDR2 is FYNNEI. This CDR3 is 14 amino acids long. V was clipped by 0 bases and J by 1 base, with 5 bases between them. Autoimmune disease history or systemic immunosuppression disqualified patients. The method was immunoSEQ multiplex PCR; TCRdb's version includes in-frame clones alone and lacks a portion of them. Of 70,000 to 90,000 clones detected, about 90% appear once; the ten largest clones hold 8.4%. The chain uses TRBV2 and TRBJ2-3; D uncertain. The sample consisted of CD4+ or CD8+ T cells sorted from blood, taken in a trial of the OX40 agonist ivuxolimab. This receptor was obtained from an adult with an advanced solid tumor such as melanoma, head and neck, liver or kidney cancer. This CDR3 is CASSEAPGTDTQYF. The CDR3 bases are TGTGCCAGCAGTGAAGCGCCGGGCACAGATACGCAGTATTTT.